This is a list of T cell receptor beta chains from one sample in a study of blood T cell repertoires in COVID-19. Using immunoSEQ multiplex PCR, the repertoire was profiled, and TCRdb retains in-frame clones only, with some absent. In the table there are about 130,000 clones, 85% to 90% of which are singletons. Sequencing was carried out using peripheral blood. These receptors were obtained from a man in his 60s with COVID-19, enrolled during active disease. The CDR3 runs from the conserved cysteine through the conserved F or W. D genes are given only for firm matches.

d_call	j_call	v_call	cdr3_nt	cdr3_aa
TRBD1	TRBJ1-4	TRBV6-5	TGTGCCAGCAGGAGACAGGGGCCTAATGAAAAACTGTTTTTT	CASRRQGPNEKLFF
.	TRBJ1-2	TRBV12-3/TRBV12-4	TGTGCCAGCAGTTCAGGTTTAACCTATGGCTACACCTTC	CASSSGLTYGYTF
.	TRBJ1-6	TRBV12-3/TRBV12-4	TGTGCCAGCAGGGGGGGAAGCAATTCACCCCTCCACTTT	CASRGGSNSPLHF
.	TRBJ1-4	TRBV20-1	TGCAGTGCCAGGGGTGAAAAACTGTTTTTT	CSARGEKLFF
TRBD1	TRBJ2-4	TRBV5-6	TGTGCCAGCAGCAGGGACAGGCGAGTTCAGTACTTC	CASSRDRRVQYF
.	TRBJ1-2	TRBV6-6	TGTGCCAGCAGTTACCCCGACATGCGCTTATTCCATGGCTACACCTTC	CASSYPDMRLFHGYTF
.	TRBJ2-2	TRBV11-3	TGTGCCAGCAGCTTCACTGGGAAAGAGGGCGGGGAGCTGTTTTTT	CASSFTGKEGGELFF
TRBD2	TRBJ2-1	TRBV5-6	TGTGCCAGCAGCCTACCCCTATTAGCGGGGGGCGTGAATGAGCAGTTCTTC	CASSLPLLAGGVNEQFF
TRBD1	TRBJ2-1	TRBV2	TGTGCCAGCAGTGAAACGGTGGGGACAGGGGTTGGGGAGCAGTTCTTC	CASSETVGTGVGEQFF
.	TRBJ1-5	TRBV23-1	TGCGCCAGCAGTCCCCGGGGGGGACCCACGTTTTTACCCCAGCATTTT	CASSPRGGPTFLPQHF